These 20 T cell receptor beta chains were sequenced from one sample in a study of OX40 agonist ivuxolimab in advanced cancers. The library was built by means of the immunoSEQ multiplex PCR assay. This is the immuneACCESS table as TCRdb keeps it, with only in-frame sequences that have V and J called. A part of the clones is gone; compared with another copy, unresolved V genes explain less than half, and the rest is unexplained. Across this sample there are about 77,000 clones, with 94% seen only once. Around 20% of the sample is held by the ten biggest clonotypes. Sequenced here: CD4+ or CD8+ T cells sorted from blood, sampled in a trial of the OX40 agonist ivuxolimab. These receptors originate from an adult with an advanced solid tumor such as melanoma, head and neck, liver or kidney cancer.

This clone was counted a single time. V and J are TRBV7-8 and TRBJ2-1; 14 nucleotides match TRBD2. The ends lost 5 bases at V and 8 bases at J; junction bases unmatched: 11. CDR3 size: 17 residues. Germline loops: CDR1 SGHVS, CDR2 FQNEAQ. The CDR3 DNA reads as TGTGCCAGCAGCCCTACCACCGGACTAGCGGGGGGTCATGAGCAGTTCTTC. The encoded protein is CASSPTTGLAGGHEQFF.

CDR3 loop: CASSLEGGRAYEQYF. The CDR3 nucleotides read TGTGCCAGCAGCTTAGAGGGCGGGAGGGCCTACGAGCAGTACTTC. The V gene is TRBV7-6, the J gene TRBJ2-7, with TRBD2 matching 9 bases. The V and J ends lost 1 base and 2 bases, in that order; junction bases with no gene match: 3. There are 15 residues in the CDR3. Germline V gives CDR1 SGHVS, CDR2 FNYEAQ.

The chain couples TRBV6-5 to TRBJ2-7; 9 bases line up with TRBD1. The CDR3 length is 14 residues. J was trimmed by 3 bases and V by 5 bases; bases with no gene match: 5. Germline loops: CDR1 MNHEY, CDR2 SVGAGI. CDR3 loop: CASSPGQGNYEQYF. CDR3 coding DNA: TGTGCCAGCAGTCCGGGACAGGGCAACTACGAGCAGTACTTC.

This clone has just one count. This sequence joins TRBV6-5 and TRBJ2-2; D ambiguous. The CDR3 has 14 residues. Trimming took 0 bases from V and 5 from J, leaving 7 bases between them. Per germline, CDR1 MNHEY and CDR2 SVGAGI. The DNA for the CDR3 is TGTGCCAGCAGTTACTCGTCGGTGACCGGGGAGCTGTTTTTT. This codes for CASSYSSVTGELFF.

In nucleotides, the CDR3 is TGTGCCAGCAGCTCTGAGGGCCAGGGGGCAAACAATGAGCAGTTCTTC. Amino acid sequence: CASSSEGQGANNEQFF. The V gene is TRBV5-6, the J gene TRBJ2-1, with 8 bases identical to TRBD1. Germline CDR1 is SGHDT and CDR2 is YYEEEE. V trimming: 3 bases; J trimming: 5 bases; junction bases outside the gene matches: 10. The CDR3 loop spans 16 amino acids.

The chain employs TRBV6-1 and TRBJ2-4; a weak D match, TRBD2 (5 bases). Trimming cost V 11 bases and J 0 bases, with 17 bases left between them. The CDR3 consists of 15 residues. Germline-derived CDR1 and CDR2 are MNHNS and SASEGT. CDR3 sequence reads: CAAEIEGIAKNIQYF. The CDR3 nucleotides read TGTGCCGCGGAAATTGAGGGAATAGCCAAAAACATTCAGTACTTC.

The chain has TRBV9 and TRBJ1-2; 12 bases match TRBD1. The CDR3 totals 16 residues. Germline V CDR1 and CDR2: SGDLS, YYNGEE. V shed 4 bases and J 4 bases; nucleotides not matched to a gene: 8. DNA for the CDR3: TGTGCCAGCAGCTTCCGGGACAGGGGGCTATCCTATGGCTACACCTTC. Its translation: CASSFRDRGLSYGYTF.

The chain uses TRBV7-2 and TRBJ2-7; 10 positions match TRBD1. CDR1 and CDR2 from the germline V gene are SGHTA and FQGNSA. CDR3 length equals 14 residues. V shed 2 bases and J 5 bases; nucleotides not matched to a gene: 3. The CDR3, as DNA: TGTGCCAGCAGCTTATGGGACAGGGGCAACGAGCAGTACTTC. Protein: CASSLWDRGNEQYF.

V gene TRBV4-1 combines with J gene TRBJ2-5; 7 nucleotides align to TRBD1. This CDR3 is 14 amino acids long. Trimming cost V 4 bases and J 2 bases; bases outside gene matches: 4. From germline, CDR1 is MGHRA and CDR2 YSYEKL. This CDR3 reads CASSPWTGQETQYF. CDR3 bases: TGCGCCAGCAGCCCCTGGACAGGTCAAGAGACCCAGTACTTC.

The chain joins TRBV5-6 to TRBJ2-7; D is possibly TRBD2 (5 bases). CDR1 is SGHDT, CDR2 YYEEEE, per germline. Trimming took 0 bases from V and 4 from J, leaving 17 bases between them. This CDR3 has 16 amino acids. The chain's CDR3 is CASSLATDSSYYEQYF. As DNA, the CDR3 is TGTGCCAGCAGCTTGGCCACGGACTCGTCCTATTACGAGCAGTACTTC.

The chain has TRBV29-1 and TRBJ2-1, with 7 bases matching TRBD1. V was pared by 4 bases and J by 4 bases, with 1 base of the junction left unmatched. The CDR3 has 12 residues. The V gene's germline CDR1 is SQVTM and CDR2 ANQGSEA. In nucleotides, the CDR3 is TGCAGCGTTGTGGGACAGTACAATGAGCAGTTCTTC. This codes for CSVVGQYNEQFF.

This clone has a handful of counts. This chain links TRBV6-6 with TRBJ1-2; tentatively, D is TRBD1 (5 bases). The CDR3 is 13 residues long. V was cut by 6 bases and J by 8 bases, with 16 bases left in between. Germline V gene data show CDR1 as MNHNY and CDR2 as SVGAGI (reference sequence). This CDR3 is CASRSAGWGGYTF. CDR3 nucleotide sequence: TGTGCCAGCAGGTCGGCCGGCTGGGGGGGCTACACCTTC.

V is TRBV27 and J is TRBJ2-1, with 8 nucleotides matching TRBD1. The CDR3 length is 15 residues. V lost 4 bases, J lost 6 bases, and 8 bases stayed unmatched. Germline V gives CDR1 MNHEY, CDR2 SMNVEV (reference sequence). This CDR3 is CASSSGTGPTNEQFF. DNA for the CDR3: TGTGCCAGCAGTTCCGGGACAGGCCCCACCAATGAGCAGTTCTTC.

The chain has TRBV4-1 and TRBJ2-5; D is possibly TRBD1 (5 bases). This CDR3 comprises 16 residues. The V gene lost 0 bases and the J gene lost 1 base, with 12 bases spanning the gap. The germline CDR1 and CDR2 sequences are MGHRA and YSYEKL. The DNA for the CDR3 is TGCGCCAGCAGCCAAGATTGGGGCAGCACCCAAGAGACCCAGTACTTC. Amino acid sequence: CASSQDWGSTQETQYF.

V gene TRBV27 combines with J gene TRBJ2-4, with a tentative D call TRBD1 (7 bases). Germline V lookup: CDR1 MNHEY, CDR2 SMNVEV (reference sequence). V shed 6 bases and J shed 7 bases, with 19 bases lying between them. The CDR3 totals 15 residues. The CDR3 is CASRYTGDRGNIQYF. CDR3 sequence (DNA): TGTGCCAGCAGATATACAGGGGACCGGGGGAACATTCAGTACTTC.

V and J are TRBV19 and TRBJ1-1; D call uncertain. Germline V gene sequence: CDR1 LNHDA, CDR2 SQIVND (reference sequence). Trimming took off 1 base at V and 0 bases at J, with 6 bases between the two ends. The CDR3 loop spans 14 amino acids. CDR3 bases: TGTGCCAGTAGTATAGGGGCGGTGAACACTGAAGCTTTCTTT. Protein: CASSIGAVNTEAFF.

The chain carries TRBV4-1 and TRBJ2-7; D may be TRBD1 (7 bases). The CDR3 spans 15 residues. Germline-derived CDR1 and CDR2 are MGHRA and YSYEKL. V lost 3 bases, J lost 2 bases, and 14 bases lay in between. This CDR3 is CASSQEGALAYEQYF. The CDR3 nucleotides read TGCGCCAGCAGCCAGGAGGGGGCTTTAGCCTACGAGCAGTACTTC.

V is TRBV19 and J is TRBJ2-7, with unresolved D. The CDR3 length is 15 residues. Between the trimmed V and J ends, which lost 1 base and 7 bases, there was a span of 17 bases. The germline CDR1 and CDR2 sequences are LNHDA and SQIVND (reference sequence). The CDR3 region is CASSIVFQSTLEQYF. CDR3 nucleotides: TGTGCCAGTAGTATAGTATTTCAGTCTACGTTGGAGCAGTACTTC.

V is TRBV4-3 and J is TRBJ1-6; perhaps TRBD1 as D (6 bases). Germline V gives CDR1 LGHNA, CDR2 YSLEER. The CDR3 covers 17 residues. With 0 bases removed from V and 10 bases from J, the gap between germline ends came to 19 bases. CDR3 protein: CASSQDSGGAGESPLHF. Here the CDR3 DNA reads TGCGCCAGCAGCCAAGATAGTGGGGGCGCGGGAGAATCACCCCTCCACTTT.

The chain joins TRBV5-1 to TRBJ2-2, with a weak D call TRBD1 (6 bases). Germline loops: CDR1 SGHRS, CDR2 YFSETQ. V gave up 0 bases and J gave up 10 bases, with 10 bases separating them. This CDR3 spans 13 amino acids. The CDR3 loop is CASSLGGTLELFF. CDR3 sequence (DNA): TGCGCCAGCAGCTTGGGGGGGACATTGGAGCTGTTTTTT.